The 31 T cell receptor beta chains below all came from one sample that was sequenced in a study of blood T cell repertoires in COVID-19. Generated by immunoSEQ multiplex PCR, the TCRdb table keeps only in-frame clones and is missing some. The data contain hundreds of thousands of clones, 89% of them seen just once; the ten biggest clones take up 1% to 1.5%. Source material: peripheral blood. These receptors all come from a man between 35 and 55 years old with acute or convalescent COVID-19.

The gene calls are TRBV4-2 and TRBJ1-1; maybe TRBD1 (5 bases). Germline loops: CDR1 LGHNA, CDR2 YNFKEQ. With 2 bases removed from V and 6 bases from J, the gap between germline ends came to 10 bases. The length of the CDR3 is 13 residues. CDR3 sequence reads: CASSQNAGAEAFF. CDR3 in DNA: TGTGCCAGCAGCCAAAATGCGGGGGCTGAAGCTTTCTTT.

This chain joins TRBV3-1 (or the pseudogene TRBV3-2) and TRBJ1-2, with D hard to call. The V end was cut by 5 bases, the J end by 3 bases, with 16 bases between. CDR1 and CDR2 from the germline V gene are LGHDT and YNNKEL (reference sequence). This CDR3 is 15 amino acids long. Here the CDR3 reads CASSSEFGRYYGYTF. The CDR3 bases are TGTGCCAGCAGCTCGGAATTCGGGAGGTACTATGGCTACACCTTC.

The chain combines TRBV6-2 or TRBV6-3 with TRBJ2-3; no clear D. The length of the CDR3 is 14 residues. The V end was cut by 6 bases, the J end by 0 bases, with 10 bases between. Germline V gene data show CDR1 as MNHEY and CDR2 as SVGEGT. The chain's CDR3 is CASSPEPSTDTQYF. CDR3 bases: TGTGCCAGCAGCCCAGAGCCTAGCACAGATACGCAGTATTTT.

The chain has TRBV30 and TRBJ1-1, with D uncertain. The germline V and J ends were trimmed by 0 bases and 4 bases, with 12 bases remaining between them. The length of the CDR3 is 14 residues. The germline V gene encodes CDR1 GTSNPN and CDR2 SVGIG (reference sequence). This CDR3 is CAWSVEAASTEAFF. In nucleotides, the CDR3 is TGTGCCTGGAGTGTAGAGGCGGCGAGCACTGAAGCTTTCTTT.

The chain recombines TRBV27 with TRBJ1-2; D is undetermined. V was clipped by 2 bases and J by 4 bases, with 8 bases between them. From germline, CDR1 is MNHEY and CDR2 SMNVEV (reference sequence). CDR3 length: 13 residues. In DNA, the CDR3 is TGTGCCAGCAGTTTACGTCCAGGCTATGGCTACACCTTC. Protein product: CASSLRPGYGYTF.

This chain connects TRBV12-3 or TRBV12-4 to TRBJ2-7, with 11 nucleotides matching TRBD1. Germline trimming cut 4 bases from V and 6 bases from J; bases unmatched to any gene: 2. This CDR3 spans 13 amino acids. CDR3 residues: CASSSGTGGEQYF. The DNA of the CDR3 is TGTGCCAGCAGTTCCGGGACAGGGGGCGAGCAGTACTTC.

The rearrangement uses TRBV28 and TRBJ2-1, with 10 nucleotides matching TRBD2. The J segment lost 9 bases and the V segment lost 7 bases, leaving 6 bases of the junction unmatched. This CDR3 is built from 13 residues. CDR1 is MDHEN and CDR2 is SYDVKM in the germline V gene. The CDR3 coding sequence is TGTGCCAGCACTAGCGGGAGCACTGCTGAGCAGTTCTTC. Its protein is CASTSGSTAEQFF. Looking up the rest from reference TRBV28 and TRBJ2-1 gives the full variable domain: DVKVTQSSRYLVKRTGEKVFLECVQDMDHENMFWYRQDPGLGLRLIYFSYDVKMKEKGDIPEGYSVSREKKERFSLILESASTNQTSMYLCASTSGSTAEQFFGPGTRLTVL.

This chain links TRBV5-6 with TRBJ1-1; unclear D gene. This CDR3 has 16 residues. The V end lost 0 bases, the J end lost 5 bases, and 17 bases lay between the germline ends. Per germline, CDR1 SGHDT and CDR2 YYEEEE. CDR3 nucleotides: TGTGCCAGCAGCTTGGATGGTTGGACGGGGAGGACTGAAGCTTTCTTT. The encoded protein is CASSLDGWTGRTEAFF.

This chain uses TRBV5-1 with TRBJ2-5; 9 bases line up with TRBD1. The CDR3 is made up of 14 amino acids. From germline, CDR1 is SGHRS and CDR2 YFSETQ. Trimming cost V 5 bases and J 3 bases; bases outside gene matches: 5. CDR3 loop: CASSSGTGKETQYF. The CDR3 DNA follows: TGCGCCAGCAGTTCCGGGACAGGGAAAGAGACCCAGTACTTC.

This chain uses TRBV20-1 with TRBJ2-7, with no clear D. The CDR3 spans 11 residues. Trimming removed 4 bases at V and 0 bases at J, with 4 bases between. Germline loops: CDR1 DFQATT, CDR2 SNEGSKA (reference sequence). CDR3 sequence reads: CSAINSYEQYF. CDR3 DNA sequence: TGCAGTGCTATCAACTCCTACGAGCAGTACTTC.

The J gene is TRBJ2-7, the V gene TRBV11-2, with D uncertain. Germline values: CDR1 SGHAT, CDR2 FQNNGV. This CDR3 comprises 12 residues. Trimming removed 5 bases at V and 6 bases at J, with 11 bases between. As DNA, the CDR3 is TGTGCCAGCAGCCCAGGCTTAAGCGAGCAGTACTTC. Protein sequence: CASSPGLSEQYF.

The V gene is TRBV18, the J gene TRBJ2-3; maybe TRBD2 (5 bases). The CDR3 runs 13 residues. Germline V gene lookup returns CDR1 KGHSH and CDR2 LQKENI. Trimming removed 3 bases at V and 6 bases at J, with 10 bases between. The CDR3 reads CASSPQRRDTQYF. The CDR3, as DNA: TGTGCCAGCTCACCTCAAAGGAGGGATACGCAGTATTTT.

As DNA, the CDR3 is TGTGCCAGCAGTCTAGAACAGGGGGCTCGCAATCAGCCCCAGCATTTT. Protein product: CASSLEQGARNQPQHF. The J gene is TRBJ1-5, the V gene TRBV4-2; TRBD1 aligns across 9 bases. Germline-derived CDR1 and CDR2 are LGHNA and YNFKEQ. V trimming: 6 bases; J trimming: 2 bases; junction bases outside the gene matches: 8. The CDR3 sequence is 16 residues long.

The chain employs TRBV15 and TRBJ2-1, with 9 bases that match TRBD2. This CDR3 spans 16 amino acids. Germline loops: CDR1 LNHNV, CDR2 YYDKDF (reference sequence). Trimming removed 0 bases from V and 8 bases from J; junction bases left unmatched: 8. For the CDR3, the DNA is TGTGCCACCAGCAGAGATCTTAGCGGGAGTTTCCATGAGCAGTTCTTC. Translated: CATSRDLSGSFHEQFF.

This rearrangement joins TRBV28 to TRBJ1-6, with 12 bases that match TRBD1. Germline assignment: CDR1 MDHEN and CDR2 SYDVKM. The CDR3 is made up of 17 amino acids. V trimming: 7 bases; J trimming: 5 bases; junction bases outside the gene matches: 9. CDR3 in amino acids: CASTPYGTGGDNSPLHF. The CDR3 bases are TGTGCCAGCACCCCTTACGGGACAGGGGGCGATAATTCACCCCTCCACTTT.

This clone was detected once. The rearrangement uses TRBV3-1 (or the pseudogene TRBV3-2) and TRBJ2-2, with 8 bases aligning to TRBD1. There are 16 residues in the CDR3. CDR1 and CDR2 (germline): LGHDT, YNNKEL (reference sequence). V lost 0 bases, J lost 5 bases, and 5 bases stayed unmatched. The DNA of the CDR3 is TGTGCCAGCAGCCAAGAGTATACAGGGGGAACCGGGGAGCTGTTTTTT. Translating it yields CASSQEYTGGTGELFF.

The CDR3 here is CAWTTSGVGEQYF. For the CDR3, the DNA is TGTGCCTGGACGACTAGCGGGGTTGGCGAGCAGTACTTC. The chain has TRBV30 and TRBJ2-7, with TRBD2 matching 11 bases. This CDR3 has 13 residues. Germline assignment: CDR1 GTSNPN and CDR2 SVGIG (reference sequence). The J segment lost 6 bases and the V segment lost 4 bases, leaving 5 bases of the junction unmatched. Combining the CDR3 with reference TRBV30 and TRBJ2-7 gives the whole variable domain SQTIHQWPATLVQPVGSPLSLECTVEGTSNPNLYWYRQAAGRGLQLLFYSVGIGQISSEVPQNLSASRPQDRQFILSSKKLLLSDSGFYLCAWTTSGVGEQYFGPGTRLTVT.

The rearrangement joins TRBV4-1 to TRBJ1-2; 7 nucleotides align to TRBD1. V shed 0 bases and J 3 bases; nucleotides not matched to a gene: 1. Germline V gives CDR1 MGHRA, CDR2 YSYEKL. The CDR3 is made up of 14 amino acids. CDR3 bases: TGCGCCAGCAGCCAAGAAGGGGGCGACTATGGCTACACCTTC. The encoded protein is CASSQEGGDYGYTF.

V and J are TRBV27 and TRBJ2-1; TRBD2 might be the D (5 bases). This CDR3 region has 12 residues. V shed 2 bases and J shed 14 bases, with 13 bases lying between them. Germline loops: CDR1 MNHEY, CDR2 SMNVEV (reference sequence). The CDR3 DNA is TGTGCCAGCAGTTTAGATCAGCGGTTGGAGTTCTTC. Its translation: CASSLDQRLEFF.

J is TRBJ1-6 and V is TRBV28, with D tentatively TRBD1 (6 bases). V lost 6 bases and J lost 10, with 13 bases in between. This CDR3 is 13 amino acids long. Germline V gene lookup returns CDR1 MDHEN and CDR2 SYDVKM. CDR3 residues: CASSYTGSSPLHF. CDR3 DNA: TGTGCCAGCAGCTATACAGGGTCGTCACCCCTCCACTTT.

J is TRBJ1-6 and V is TRBV27, with D possibly being TRBD1 (6 bases). V lost 2 bases and J 9 bases, leaving 11 bases between the germline ends. Germline lookup yields CDR1 MNHEY and CDR2 SMNVEV (reference sequence). The CDR3 covers 14 residues. CDR3 bases: TGTGCCAGCAGTTTAACAGGGCCAGTTTCACCCCTCCACTTT. Translating gives CASSLTGPVSPLHF.

The chain joins TRBV7-2 to TRBJ2-6; D perhaps matches TRBD2 (6 bases). Germline CDR1 reads SGHTA; CDR2 reads FQGNSA. V lost 0 bases, J lost 1 base, and 7 bases lay in between. The CDR3 has 16 amino acids. CDR3 amino acids: CASSLALASGANVLTF. CDR3 DNA sequence: TGTGCCAGCAGCTTAGCGCTAGCGTCTGGGGCCAACGTCCTGACTTTC.

This chain uses TRBV7-9 with TRBJ2-1; 8 nucleotides line up with TRBD1. V trimming: 5 bases; J trimming: 2 bases; junction bases outside the gene matches: 11. Germline CDR1 is SEHNR and CDR2 is FQNEAQ (reference sequence). The CDR3 runs 17 residues. CDR3: CASSGFVRDRTYNEQFF. DNA of the CDR3: TGTGCCAGCAGCGGGTTCGTCCGGGACAGGACCTACAATGAGCAGTTCTTC.

This sequence joins TRBV28 and TRBJ2-1, with D hard to call. This CDR3 is built from 13 residues. The V gene's germline CDR1 is MDHEN and CDR2 SYDVKM. Trimming removed 7 bases from V and 6 bases from J, with 13 bases in between. The CDR3 spells CASMVRRRNEQFF. The CDR3, as DNA: TGTGCCAGCATGGTACGGCGGCGCAATGAGCAGTTCTTC. The full variable domain, rest sourced from reference TRBV28 and TRBJ2-1, is DVKVTQSSRYLVKRTGEKVFLECVQDMDHENMFWYRQDPGLGLRLIYFSYDVKMKEKGDIPEGYSVSREKKERFSLILESASTNQTSMYLCASMVRRRNEQFFGPGTRLTVL.

The chain has TRBV2 and TRBJ1-2, with 8 bases matching TRBD1. Trimming cost V 6 bases and J 5 bases; bases outside gene matches: 8. This CDR3 comprises 14 residues. Germline V lookup: CDR1 SNHLY, CDR2 FYNNEI. The chain's CDR3 is CASRVRGRKYGYTF. The CDR3 region has the DNA TGTGCCAGCAGGGTCAGGGGGCGGAAATATGGCTACACCTTC.

This chain links TRBV9 with TRBJ2-7, with D possibly TRBD2 on 5 matching bases. Trimming shortened V by 2 bases and J by 4 bases, and 13 bases separated the two germline ends. The CDR3 spans 14 residues. Germline CDR1 reads SGDLS; CDR2 reads YYNGEE. In nucleotides, the CDR3 is TGTGCCAGCAGCGTGAGCGGTGGTTCGTACGAGCAGTACTTC. This sequence encodes CASSVSGGSYEQYF. Based on the CDR3 plus reference TRBV9 and TRBJ2-7, the full variable domain is DSGVTQTPKHLITATGQRVTLRCSPRSGDLSVYWYQQSLDQGLQFLIQYYNGEERAKGNILERFSAQQFPDLHSELNLSSLELGDSALYFCASSVSGGSYEQYFGPGTRLTVT.

This clone was counted between two and nine times. The rearrangement links TRBV5-6 to TRBJ1-6, with TRBD1 matching over 7 bases. The CDR3 totals 13 residues. V was pared by 10 bases and J by 8 bases, with 9 bases of the junction left unmatched. Germline V lookup: CDR1 SGHDT, CDR2 YYEEEE. The CDR3 reads CAAGDSPYSPLHF. In DNA form, the CDR3 reads TGTGCCGCAGGGGACAGTCCTTATTCACCCCTCCACTTT.

The count of this clone is one. The chain joins TRBV7-9 to TRBJ1-1; D ambiguous. Germline V gene lookup returns CDR1 SEHNR and CDR2 FQNEAQ (reference sequence). The ends were cut back, 1 base at V and 4 bases at J, with 10 bases in the middle. There are 14 residues in the CDR3. This CDR3 is CASSLVLVLTEAFF. The CDR3 DNA reads as TGTGCCAGCAGCTTAGTTTTGGTACTCACTGAAGCTTTCTTT.

The chain couples TRBV12-2 to TRBJ2-7; whether TRBD1, the table's D call, matches the DNA was not checked. TRBV12-2 is tagged as a pseudogene. The CDR3 totals 14 residues. The CDR3: CASRFPGQDYEQYF. CDR3 DNA sequence: TGTGCAAGTCGCTTCCCGGGACAGGACTACGAGCAGTACTTC.

This clone has more than one count but fewer than ten. CDR3 amino acids: CASSHIYYQTGSAGPQHF. DNA for the CDR3: TGTGCCAGCAGTCATATATACTACCAGACAGGTTCCGCAGGGCCCCAGCATTTT. The chain carries TRBV6-6 and TRBJ1-5; possibly TRBD1 for D (6 bases). CDR1 and CDR2 (germline): MNHNY, SVGAGI (reference sequence). The CDR3 totals 18 residues. The V end lost 5 bases, the J end lost 9 bases, and 29 bases lay between the germline ends.

This chain links TRBV7-8 with TRBJ1-5, with 10 bases that match TRBD1. The germline V gene has CDR1 SGHVS and CDR2 FQNEAQ. The CDR3 loop spans 15 amino acids. V shed 5 bases, J shed 1 base, and the junction held 2 bases outside the gene matches. CDR3 region: CASSGQGGSNQPQHF. In DNA form, the CDR3 reads TGTGCCAGCAGCGGACAGGGGGGAAGCAATCAGCCCCAGCATTTT.